These 7 T cell receptor beta chains were sequenced from one sample in a study of control samples from healthy donors and cancer patients. The data were produced by immunoSEQ multiplex PCR, yet TCRdb's version contains in-frame clones alone and is incomplete. The sample carries some 120,000 clones, more than 75% recorded once. Sequencing was performed on blood. The source is a man in his forties or fifties in good health.

The chain carries TRBV3-1 (or the pseudogene TRBV3-2) and TRBJ2-1; 12 bases are a match to TRBD2. Germline values: CDR1 LGHDT, CDR2 YNNKEL (reference sequence). Trimming at V came to 5 bases and at J to 4 bases, leaving 6 bases not matched to a gene. This CDR3 is 16 amino acids long. For the CDR3, the DNA is TGTGCCAGCAGCGCCAGACTAGCGGGGGAATACAATGAGCAGTTCTTC. Translated, it gives CASSARLAGEYNEQFF.

The CDR3 protein is CASSQSFRVRRGNQPQHF. The CDR3 DNA sequence: TGCGCCAGCAGTCAATCTTTCAGGGTCCGGAGGGGCAATCAGCCCCAGCATTTT. The chain couples TRBV23-1 to TRBJ1-5, with D perhaps TRBD1 (5 bases). TRBV23-1 is recorded as an ORF, its role being uncertain. V gave up 0 bases and J gave up 2 bases, with 17 bases separating them. The CDR3 contains 18 residues.

The genes are TRBV5-1 and TRBJ1-2; TRBD1 is a possible D gene (5 bases). The CDR3 sequence is 14 residues long. Germline lookup yields CDR1 SGHRS and CDR2 YFSETQ. Trimming stripped 1 base from V and 2 bases from J, with 9 bases between. This CDR3 is CASSLRTQNYGYTF. The CDR3 region has the DNA TGCGCCAGCAGCTTGAGGACACAAAACTATGGCTACACCTTC. The variable domain in full, with the rest retrieved from reference TRBV5-1 and TRBJ1-2, is KAGVTQTPRYLIKTRGQQVTLSCSPISGHRSVSWYQQTPGQGLQFLFEYFSETQRNKGNFPGRFSGRQFSNSRSEMNVSTLELGDSALYLCASSLRTQNYGYTFGSGTRLTVV.

The V call is TRBV4-3, the J call TRBJ2-1, with 10 bases that match TRBD2. Trimming cost V 4 bases and J 6 bases; bases outside gene matches: 9. The germline V gene encodes CDR1 LGHNA and CDR2 YSLEER. This CDR3 has 16 residues. CDR3 protein: CASSRERSGGANEQFF. The CDR3 DNA is TGCGCCAGCAGCCGAGAACGGAGCGGGGGGGCCAATGAGCAGTTCTTC.

The rearrangement joins TRBV7-8 to TRBJ1-6, with a weak D call TRBD1 (5 bases). The germline V and J ends were trimmed by 2 bases and 2 bases, with 10 bases remaining between them. The CDR3 is 16 amino acids. Germline CDR1 SGHVS, CDR2 FQNEAQ. CDR3 amino acids: CASSLRGGAYNSPLHF. The CDR3 DNA sequence: TGTGCCAGCAGCTTACGAGGAGGGGCCTATAATTCACCCCTCCACTTT. The whole variable domain, filled in from reference TRBV7-8 and TRBJ1-6, reads GAGVSQSPRYKVAKRGQDVALRCDPISGHVSLFWYQQALGQGPEFLTYFQNEAQLDKSGLPSDRFFAERPEGSVSTLKIQRTQQEDSAVYLCASSLRGGAYNSPLHFGNGTRLTVT.

The chain couples TRBV6-2 or TRBV6-3 to TRBJ1-2; 7 bases map to TRBD1. This CDR3 has 15 residues. The V gene's germline CDR1 is MNHEY and CDR2 SVGEGT. The ends lost 5 bases at V and 4 bases at J; junction bases unmatched: 10. The chain's CDR3 is CASSRDSEIFYGYTF. The CDR3 DNA follows: TGTGCCAGCAGTAGGGACAGCGAGATTTTCTATGGCTACACCTTC.

The chain joins TRBV24-1 to TRBJ2-3, with 10 bases lining up with TRBD1. CDR3 length: 17 residues. Germline assignment: CDR1 KGHDR and CDR2 SFDVKD. Germline trimming cut 0 bases from V and 4 bases from J; bases unmatched to any gene: 6. CDR3 region: CATSDLRTGGKADTQYF. The CDR3 coding sequence is TGTGCCACCAGTGATTTGAGGACAGGGGGTAAGGCAGATACGCAGTATTTT.